The rows below give T cell receptor beta chains drawn from one sample of a study of human thymus T cells. Generated by immunoSEQ multiplex PCR, the TCRdb table keeps only in-frame clones and is missing some. The sample has about 78,000 clones, around 96% seen once. The sequencing input was thymus tissue. These receptor sequences come from a boy under two years old with a congenital heart defect but otherwise immunologically healthy. Each CDR3 is given with its conserved first and last residue. The order of the fields is D gene, clone size, V gene, J gene, CDR3 DNA, CDR3 protein. A D gene is named only where the DNA matches it firmly. Clone size, where shown, is once, few, many, or a class for clones that have expanded.

D: .; size: .; V: TRBV6-1; J: TRBJ2-2; DNA: TGTGCCAGCAGTGAAATACGGCGGGGTAACACCGGGGAGCTGTTTTTT; CDR3: CASSEIRRGNTGELFF
D: .; size: .; V: TRBV7-6; J: TRBJ2-3; DNA: TGTGCCAGCAGCTTATTTTCGACAGGGAGGACAGATACGCAGTATTTT; CDR3: CASSLFSTGRTDTQYF
D: .; size: .; V: TRBV5-1; J: TRBJ1-5; DNA: TGCGCCAGCAGCTTGGGAGGGTATAGGGGCAATCAGCCCCAGCATTTT; CDR3: CASSLGGYRGNQPQHF
D: .; size: .; V: TRBV4-2; J: TRBJ1-2; DNA: TGTGCCAGCAGCCAAGATCCGTGGGGCTACACCTTC; CDR3: CASSQDPWGYTF
D: TRBD2; size: once; V: TRBV11-2; J: TRBJ2-3; DNA: TGTGCCAGCAGCTTAATCCAATGGGCTAGCGGGGCCCGGGGAGATACGCAGTATTTT; CDR3: CASSLIQWASGARGDTQYF
D: TRBD1; size: .; V: TRBV4-1; J: TRBJ2-2; DNA: TGCGCCAGCAGCCCACAGGGGCGTAACACCGGGGAGCTGTTTTTT; CDR3: CASSPQGRNTGELFF
D: TRBD1; size: once; V: TRBV19; J: TRBJ1-5; DNA: TGTGCCAGTAGTATCTCTCGTGGAGGGGGCAGAGTCAATCAGCCCCAGCATTTT; CDR3: CASSISRGGGRVNQPQHF
D: .; size: .; V: TRBV9; J: TRBJ1-2; DNA: TGTGCCAGCAGCGTAGACAACTATGGCTACACCTTC; CDR3: CASSVDNYGYTF
D: .; size: .; V: TRBV5-4; J: TRBJ2-7; DNA: TGTGCCAGCAGCTTGGCAAAAGGGGTACAGGAACCGCCGTGGGAGCAGTACTTC; CDR3: CASSLAKGVQEPPWEQYF
D: .; size: .; V: TRBV4-1; J: TRBJ2-7; DNA: TGCGCCAGCAGCCAAGATACCGACAGCCCACCGGACTACGAGCAGTACTTC; CDR3: CASSQDTDSPPDYEQYF
D: .; size: .; V: TRBV25-1; J: TRBJ1-2; DNA: TGTGCCAGCAGTGTGAACGAGGACAGTCCGTATGGCTACACCTTC; CDR3: CASSVNEDSPYGYTF
D: TRBD1; size: once; V: TRBV2; J: TRBJ1-1; DNA: TGTGCCAGCAGTGAAGGCCAGGGGGTGAACACTGAAGCTTTCTTT; CDR3: CASSEGQGVNTEAFF
D: TRBD1; size: .; V: TRBV27; J: TRBJ2-7; DNA: TGTGCCAGCAGCCTAGGGACAGGGGGATCGCAGTACTTC; CDR3: CASSLGTGGSQYF
D: .; size: .; V: TRBV29-1; J: TRBJ1-2; DNA: TGCAGCGTTGAAACGAACTATGGCTACACCTTC; CDR3: CSVETNYGYTF
D: TRBD1; size: .; V: TRBV19; J: TRBJ1-1; DNA: TGTGCCAGTAGTATGCGAACCCCGACAGGGCCCCTGAACACTGAAGCTTTCTTT; CDR3: CASSMRTPTGPLNTEAFF
D: .; size: .; V: TRBV11-2; J: TRBJ2-3; DNA: TGTGCCAGCAGCTTCAGCTGGTGCACAGATACGCAGTATTTT; CDR3: CASSFSWCTDTQYF
D: .; size: .; V: TRBV20-1; J: TRBJ1-3; DNA: TGCAGTGCTACAGAACGAAACACCATATATTTT; CDR3: CSATERNTIYF
D: TRBD1; size: .; V: TRBV4-1; J: TRBJ1-2; DNA: TGCGCCAGCAGCCAAGAGATGACAGGGCTTAACTATGGCTACACCTTC; CDR3: CASSQEMTGLNYGYTF
D: .; size: .; V: TRBV7-9; J: TRBJ1-2; DNA: TGTGCCAGCAGTTCGACGGGGGGGCACTCCCCGTGGGGCTACACCTTC; CDR3: CASSSTGGHSPWGYTF
D: .; size: .; V: TRBV5-6; J: TRBJ2-2; DNA: TGTGCCAGCAGCTTACAAAACAGGCAAGCGAACACCGGGGAGCTGTTTTTT; CDR3: CASSLQNRQANTGELFF
D: TRBD2; size: .; V: TRBV6-5; J: TRBJ2-7; DNA: TGTGCCAGCAGCCGGACTAGTGCCTACGAGCAGTACTTC; CDR3: CASSRTSAYEQYF
D: .; size: .; V: TRBV5-1; J: TRBJ2-7; DNA: TGCGCCAGCAGCTTGGCTGCGGACCCCGGCGAGCAGTACTTC; CDR3: CASSLAADPGEQYF
D: .; size: .; V: TRBV9; J: TRBJ1-5; DNA: TGTGCCAGCAGCGCTGAGACGGACAATCAGCCCCAGCATTTT; CDR3: CASSAETDNQPQHF
D: TRBD1; size: .; V: TRBV15; J: TRBJ1-5; DNA: TGTGCCACCAGCAGAGATGGGGACAGGGAGTTTAATCAGCCCCAGCATTTT; CDR3: CATSRDGDREFNQPQHF
D: TRBD2; size: .; V: TRBV15; J: TRBJ2-5; DNA: TGTGCCACCAGCAGACTCGGACTAGCGGGGGTACAAGAGACCCAGTACTTC; CDR3: CATSRLGLAGVQETQYF
D: .; size: .; V: TRBV14; J: TRBJ2-3; DNA: TGTGCCCGGGAACGGGGGAGCACAGATACGCAGTATTTT; CDR3: CARERGSTDTQYF
D: .; size: .; V: TRBV5-1; J: TRBJ2-3; DNA: TGCGCCAGCAGCTTGATCGAGGGGCCAATTGACACAGATACGCAGTATTTT; CDR3: CASSLIEGPIDTDTQYF
D: .; size: once; V: TRBV18; J: TRBJ1-2; DNA: TGTGCCAGCTCACCACCAGGGGCAGGAAGCTTCTATGGCTACACCTTC; CDR3: CASSPPGAGSFYGYTF
D: TRBD1; size: once; V: TRBV11-2; J: TRBJ2-2; DNA: TGTGCCAGCAGCTTAGTTCTGGGACAGGGGATCGGGGAGCTGTTTTTT; CDR3: CASSLVLGQGIGELFF
D: TRBD2; size: .; V: TRBV6-1; J: TRBJ2-7; DNA: TGTGCCAGCAGTGAAGGACTAGCGGGAGAGTACGAGCAGTACTTC; CDR3: CASSEGLAGEYEQYF
D: .; size: .; V: TRBV6-5; J: TRBJ1-2; DNA: TGTGCCAGCAGTTACCGATGGTGGGTCTATGGCTACACCTTC; CDR3: CASSYRWWVYGYTF
D: .; size: .; V: TRBV19; J: TRBJ1-5; DNA: TGTGCCAGTAATGGGGCCAGGGAGGGTGGTCAGCCCCAGCATTTT; CDR3: CASNGAREGGQPQHF
D: .; size: .; V: TRBV7-2; J: TRBJ2-2; DNA: TGTGCCATCCAATCAGGGGCCGGGGAGCTGTTTTTT; CDR3: CAIQSGAGELFF
D: .; size: .; V: TRBV25-1; J: TRBJ2-1; DNA: TGTGCCAGCAGTGGCCGGGACCGGAACAATGAGCAGTTCTTC; CDR3: CASSGRDRNNEQFF
D: .; size: .; V: TRBV6-1; J: TRBJ1-1; DNA: TGTGCCAGCAAGGGGGGGGTTGCGCACACTGAAGCTTTCTTT; CDR3: CASKGGVAHTEAFF
D: .; size: .; V: TRBV7-9; J: TRBJ1-3; DNA: TGTGCCAGCAGCTTAGCGCACTCACCCCCCACCATATATTTT; CDR3: CASSLAHSPPTIYF
D: .; size: .; V: TRBV2; J: TRBJ2-5; DNA: TGTGCCAGCAGTGATAAGTTTCAGCAGGACCGAAAAGAGACCCAGTACTTC; CDR3: CASSDKFQQDRKETQYF